Below, one T cell receptor beta chain is given with its context. Its antigen target is currently unknown. Per-base qualities were not stored, and no clone one base away is much larger. The data derive from a study of RUNX1 and TCR beta rearrangement in T-cell leukemia (dated by TCRdb to the early 2020s). In the study overall: The study compared TCR beta rearrangements and CDR3 junctions in 13 to 15 T-ALLs carrying mono-allelic acquired RUNX1 mutations versus 11 RUNX1 wildtype T-ALLs. The multicentric trials were GRAALL-2003, along with GRAALL-2005. The RUNX1-mutated T-ALLs covered a wider range of maturation arrest stages, including cases that were arrested before TCR beta rearrangement began. RUNX1 wildtype T-ALLs were matched for an immature maturation arrest stage, defined by absent cytoplasmic or surface TCR beta protein. In the mutated group, every RUNX1 mutation was heterozygous, with approximately nine located in the Runt homology domain and a few in the transactivation domain. Genomic DNA was subjected to EuroClonality multiplex PCR, after which TCR rearrangements were assessed by Genescan analysis. For comparison with results from a Runx1 knockout mouse model, TCR beta rearrangements in human T-ALL were analyzed. To allow a comparison of D1 versus D2 segments, the RUNX1 wildtype T-ALLs were chosen so that each carried at least incomplete clonal TCR beta rearrangements. An earlier study had established the RUNX1 mutation status of the T-ALL cases. Summary of the overall study and its limitations: Among T-ALL clonal rearrangements, TCR beta D1 segment usage was 83% in the RUNX1-mutated group and 60% to 70% in the wildtype group, a difference that was not significant. Fewer RUNX1-mutated T-ALLs carried clonal TCR beta rearrangements (about 62%) than reported for T-ALL generally (over 75%). TCR beta J1 cluster usage was similar between RUNX1-mutated and wildtype T-ALLs, with no significant difference. Because too few clonal rearrangements were available, TCR beta CDR3 length and D segment truncation in T-ALLs could not be evaluated.

The library was made by PCR. The sequencer listed for this sample is Illumina MiSeq. Next generation amplicon sequencing was used to characterize TCR beta DJ and VDJ rearrangements. As for how the authors treated the data: The Vidjil software was applied to the amplicon sequencing data to identify clonal TCR beta rearrangements. Characteristics of TCR beta rearrangements in the RUNX1-mutated versus wildtype groups were compared using two-tailed Fisher exact tests. The public reads were quality trimmed at Q25 with fastp and then assembled into clones with MiXCR by TCRdb, keeping productive beta chains. Every entry covers one CDR3 protein and lists the most common genes and DNA from its rows. These V and J calls are TCRdb output, not the study's own analysis. For this sample the table gives about 260 distinct CDR3 sequences, of which 30% were detected only once. The ten largest account for 34% of the sample.

For oncotyping and quantification of minimal residual disease, T-ALL samples were taken at diagnosis from children and adults treated according to protocol. The sample consisted of blood. This TCR was sampled from a male donor with T-cell acute lymphoblastic leukemia.

The sequence in DNA is TGTGCCAGCAGCGTAGGAGCGAATTCACCCCTCCACTTT. Its translation reads: CASSVGANSPLHF. The sequence is built from TRBV9 and TRBJ1-6; the D gene cannot be named for sure. Relative to germline, V is 0 bases shorter and J is 7 bases shorter, with 5 bases between their ends. The CDR3 starts with the cysteine, ends with the phenylalanine, and has 13 residues. Only the CDR3 DNA is retained, 39 bases long and in frame from the first base. CDR1 SGDLS and CDR2 YYNGEE are derived from the germline V gene.